This T cell receptor (beta chain) was documented in a study of T cell responses to AZD1222 COVID-19 vaccine. Points from the study as a whole: The donor group comprised mostly white British people and more females; the analysis possibly underestimated clonal diversity. Spike was spanned by vaccine-associated CD4 TCRs, with dominance at 160-218 and 743-854.

The repertoire was sequenced with immunoSEQ multiplex PCR; TCRdb's copy has only in-frame clones and lacks some. This table holds 150,000 to 200,000 clones, around 93% found once. In the case of this clone: Its antigen is currently unknown.

The CDR3 extends over 16 amino acids. Germline V gives CDR1 SGHAT, CDR2 FQNNGV. J was trimmed by 0 bases and V by 5 bases; bases with no gene match: 9. The starting material was peripheral blood, obtained on day 0 of AZD1222 vaccination. The chain employs TRBV11-2 and TRBJ1-1, with 7 nucleotides matching TRBD1. This sequence was found in an adult in good health. The CDR3 region has the DNA TGTGCCAGCAGCCCAATGACAGGGCTACTGAACACTGAAGCTTTCTTT. This codes for CASSPMTGLLNTEAFF.